The TCR beta chain under discussion was sequenced for a study of blood T cell repertoires in COVID-19. About the study: The United States, Italy and Spain provided the acute and convalescent COVID-19 samples. Sources were T cells, B-cell-depleted T cells, or PBMCs; the material itself was cDNA or gDNA.

This CDR3 is built from 13 residues. Germline V lookup: CDR1 SGHDT, CDR2 YYEEEE. Trimming stripped 0 bases from V and 7 bases from J, with 10 bases between. In the original analysis: Amplification with reference gene primers provided the estimates of nucleated cell counts. TCRdb's copy holds only in-frame clones and misses some; the assay was immunoSEQ multiplex PCR. The DNA was the basis for D and trimming; V, J and clone size are from that table. Of 150,000 to 200,000 clones listed, about 86% are singletons. The TCR sequence derives from a woman younger than 30 who had recovered from COVID-19. V gene TRBV5-6 combines with J gene TRBJ1-2; tentatively, D is TRBD1 (5 bases). The material sequenced was peripheral blood. CDR3 coding DNA: TGTGCCAGCAGCTTGGGAAGGGGCTCTGGCTACACCTTC. This codes for CASSLGRGSGYTF.